The 3 T cell receptor beta chains listed next were all sequenced from one sample in a study of Graves' ophthalmopathy and Graves' hyperthyroidism. Investigators amplified TCR beta CDR3 regions from RNA transcripts. An opening RT-PCR round employed HTBI primers and preceded a second-round multiplex PCR. Each CDR3 protein gets one entry after TCRdb re-called the multiplex PCR reads with MiXCR. This table holds hundreds of thousands of distinct CDR3 sequences, 40% to 50% found once. Sequenced input: peripheral blood. These TCRs come from an adult man with Graves' ophthalmopathy.

The sample holds a few counts of this clonotype. V gene TRBV29-1 combines with J gene TRBJ2-5, with D unresolved. Deletions cut 4 bases from V and 5 bases from J, with 5 bases between. CDR3 size: 10 residues. The V gene's germline CDR1 is SQVTM and CDR2 ANQGSEA. The CDR3 loop reads CSVGLETQYF. CDR3 in DNA: TGCAGCGTTGGGTTGGAGACCCAGTACTTC.

The J gene is TRBJ1-2, the V gene TRBV6-5; D is ambiguous. The V gene's germline CDR1 is MNHEY and CDR2 SVGAGI. The CDR3 spans 13 residues. The germline V and J ends were trimmed by 5 bases and 6 bases, with 13 bases remaining between them. Here the CDR3 reads CASSPGERDGYTF. In DNA form, the CDR3 reads TGTGCCAGCAGTCCTGGGGAAAGGGATGGCTACACCTTC.

The chain links TRBV24-1 to TRBJ2-1, with 9 nucleotides matching TRBD2. Germline V gene data show CDR1 as KGHDR and CDR2 as SFDVKD. The CDR3 runs to 14 residues. J gave up 9 bases and V 4 bases, and 6 bases lay outside the gene matches. The chain's CDR3 is CATSELAGVGEQFF. CDR3 bases: TGTGCCACCAGTGAGTTAGCGGGAGTCGGTGAGCAGTTCTTC.